This TCR beta chain was documented in a study of shared clonotypes between healthy human individuals. General observations from the study: Naive subsets typically showed greater estimated richness than memory subsets.

This clone was seen a single time. The antigen is undetermined. Only Caucasian adults living in Nashville, Tennessee made up the donor group. Sequenced by immunoSEQ multiplex PCR; TCRdb stores in-frame clones only, minus some. The data hold 1,400,000 or so clones, with about 98.5% observed a single time. CDR3 size: 14 residues. Germline V gene data show CDR1 as SGHRS and CDR2 as YFSETQ. V was pared by 5 bases and J by 5 bases, with 7 bases of the junction left unmatched. This receptor was taken from a man aged 25-45 years in good health. Sequencing used naive CD4+ T cells sorted from blood. Subset here: CD45RA+ positively selected. The rearrangement links TRBV5-1 to TRBJ2-5; 9 positions agree with TRBD1. The CDR3 is CASRQQGTGETQYF. CDR3 in DNA: TGCGCCAGCAGACAACAAGGGACAGGGGAGACCCAGTACTTC.